This is a list of T cell receptor beta chains from one sample in a study of T-cell memory formation after mild COVID-19. TCRdb independently ran MiXCR on the 5' RACE reads; one entry per CDR3 protein. The sample yields roughly 350,000 distinct CDR3 sequences, around 27% seen once. Sample: PBMCs or a T cell subset sorted from them (not recorded which). Receptor source: an adult woman who had mild COVID-19 (a few samples of this study predate the infection). Cell type and time point are not known. The CDR3 runs from the conserved cysteine through the conserved F or W. The order of the fields is J gene, CDR3 length, D gene, V gene, clone size, CDR3 DNA, CDR3 protein. D genes are given only for firm matches. The size of a clone is reported for some rows only, either as once, few or many, or as a class for expanded clones.

TRBJ2-3,21,TRBD2,TRBV20-1,.,TGCAGTGCTAGTTCCCTTATAGCGGGGGGCGCGTCACTCACTAGCACAGATACGCAGTATTTT,CSASSLIAGGASLTSTDTQYF
TRBJ1-1,14,TRBD1,TRBV6-6,few,TGTGCCAGCGGGCGACAGGGGAGGGGCACTGAAGCTTTCTTT,CASGRQGRGTEAFF
TRBJ2-3,15,TRBD2,TRBV27,.,TGTGCCAGCAGTCAGATAACTAGCGGTACAGATACGCAGTATTTT,CASSQITSGTDTQYF
TRBJ2-3,15,TRBD2,TRBV12-3/TRBV12-4,.,TGTGCCAGCACTATGGGACTAGCGGGAACAGATACGCAGTATTTT,CASTMGLAGTDTQYF
TRBJ1-5,13,TRBD1,TRBV19,.,TGTGCCAGCCTTGGACAGGGTCCTCAGCCCCAGCATTTT,CASLGQGPQPQHF
TRBJ2-5,16,.,TRBV9,.,TGTGCCAGCAGCTCTAGAGGGACTGGGATTCAAGAGACCCAGTACTTC,CASSSRGTGIQETQYF
TRBJ2-3,16,TRBD2,TRBV7-9,few,TGTGCCAGCACCGACCTAAGCGGGAGGGCGGTCGATACGCAGTATTTT,CASTDLSGRAVDTQYF
TRBJ2-1,13,.,TRBV29-1,.,TGCAGCGTAGATCGGGAATCGAGGAATGAGCAGTTCTTC,CSVDRESRNEQFF
TRBJ2-3,13,.,TRBV5-1,few,TGCGCCAGCAGCTCCCTACCCAAGGATACGCAGTATTTT,CASSSLPKDTQYF
TRBJ2-7,13,TRBD1,TRBV20-1,.,TGCAGTGCTACCCGACAGGGCTCCTACGAGCAGTACTTC,CSATRQGSYEQYF
TRBJ2-7,12,.,TRBV29-1,few,TGCAGCGTTCGTTTAGCTTCCTACGAGCAGTACTTC,CSVRLASYEQYF
TRBJ2-7,16,TRBD1,TRBV11-2,.,TGTGCCAGCAGCTTAGATCCGGGGACAGGTCGGCTGGAGCAGTACTTC,CASSLDPGTGRLEQYF
TRBJ2-5,17,TRBD2,TRBV27,.,TGTGCCAGCAGTCTATCCGGGACTAGCGGGATTGGGGAGACCCAGTACTTC,CASSLSGTSGIGETQYF
TRBJ2-3,15,.,TRBV3-1,.,TGTGCCAGCACCATTAGCGGTTCCGGGACAGATACGCAGTATTTT,CASTISGSGTDTQYF
TRBJ2-4,13,.,TRBV11-2,few,TGTGCCAGCAGCCGGGTCGGGGCAAACATTCAGTACTTC,CASSRVGANIQYF
TRBJ2-5,14,.,TRBV20-1,.,TGCAGTGCTAGAGAGAGATTACGTGGGGAGACCCAGTACTTC,CSARERLRGETQYF
TRBJ2-1,16,.,TRBV7-6,.,TGTGCCAGCAGCTTAGGCGCGGCAAGCTCCTACAATGAGCAGTTCTTC,CASSLGAASSYNEQFF
TRBJ2-5,15,TRBD1,TRBV6-5,few,TGTGCCAGCAGTTACTCCCTGGGGACAGGGGTGACCCAGTACTTC,CASSYSLGTGVTQYF
TRBJ1-2,15,.,TRBV7-2,.,TGTGCCAGCAGCCCGATAGGCACAGGAAACTATGGCTACACCTTC,CASSPIGTGNYGYTF
TRBJ2-3,14,.,TRBV7-2,.,TGTGCCAGCAGCCCCCCACCCACCACAGATACGCAGTATTTT,CASSPPPTTDTQYF
TRBJ2-5,16,TRBD1,TRBV5-1,.,TGCGCCAGCAGACGTGCCGGGACAGGGGATCAAGAGACCCAGTACTTC,CASRRAGTGDQETQYF
TRBJ1-2,13,.,TRBV5-1,.,TGCGCCAGCAGCCGCGACAGGTCCCATGGCTACACCTTC,CASSRDRSHGYTF
TRBJ2-7,15,TRBD2,TRBV6-5,.,TGTGCCAGCAGTCCTACGGGGGGGTACGTCCACGAGCAGTACTTC,CASSPTGGYVHEQYF
TRBJ2-4,16,.,TRBV6-6,.,TGTGCCAGCAGTTTTTCCGGGGGCGCCGCTAAAAACATTCAGTACTTC,CASSFSGGAAKNIQYF
TRBJ2-3,16,TRBD1,TRBV5-1,few,TGCGCCAGCAGCACGGACAGGGGGCGATACACAGATACGCAGTATTTT,CASSTDRGRYTDTQYF
TRBJ1-1,12,.,TRBV6-2/TRBV6-3,few,TGTGCCAGCGGCCGGGTAGGGACTGAAGCTTTCTTT,CASGRVGTEAFF
TRBJ2-1,15,TRBD2,TRBV3-1,few,TGTGCCAGCCGACTAGCGGGGGGCCGAGGGAATGAGCAGTTCTTC,CASRLAGGRGNEQFF
TRBJ1-1,15,.,TRBV9,.,TGTGCCAGCAGCGCCCCGGGGAAAGAGAACACTGAAGCTTTCTTT,CASSAPGKENTEAFF
TRBJ1-2,14,.,TRBV9,few,TGTGCCAGCAGCGACCGGACCGGGGGGGGTGGCTACACCTTC,CASSDRTGGGGYTF
TRBJ2-1,15,TRBD2,TRBV24-1,.,TGTGCCACCAGTGAAGCGGGGTTCTCCTACAATGAGCAGTTCTTC,CATSEAGFSYNEQFF
TRBJ2-3,14,.,TRBV20-1,few,TGCAGTGCTAGAGAACAAGACGCCACAGATACGCAGTATTTT,CSAREQDATDTQYF
TRBJ1-2,15,.,TRBV11-2,.,TGTGCCAGCAGCTTAGAAGGGAGTCCGAACTATGGCTACACCTTC,CASSLEGSPNYGYTF
TRBJ1-1,14,.,TRBV5-1,few,TGCGCCAGCAGCTTGGGGGGCAGGGAGGCTGAAGCTTTCTTT,CASSLGGREAEAFF
TRBJ2-3,16,TRBD2,TRBV3-1,.,TGTGCCAGCAGCCAAGTAGAGCGGGGGGGCTCAGATACGCAGTATTTT,CASSQVERGGSDTQYF
TRBJ2-1,13,.,TRBV20-1,.,TGCAGTGCTAACAGGGCCAGTGGCAATGAGCAGTTCTTC,CSANRASGNEQFF
TRBJ2-1,15,TRBD2,TRBV6-5,.,TGTGCCAGCAGCCGACCACTAGCGGGATCTGGTGAGCAGTTCTTC,CASSRPLAGSGEQFF
TRBJ2-1,14,.,TRBV21-1,.,TGTGCCAGCAGCATCCCTGACAGGGTAGATGAGCAGTTCTTC,CASSIPDRVDEQFF
TRBJ2-3,16,.,TRBV9,.,TGTGCCAGCAGCCCCCTTGAGGGGGGATTCACAGATACGCAGTATTTT,CASSPLEGGFTDTQYF
TRBJ2-3,15,TRBD2,TRBV19,.,TGTGCCAGTCAAGGACTAGCGCGAGGCCCAGATACGCAGTATTTT,CASQGLARGPDTQYF
TRBJ2-3,17,TRBD2,TRBV10-3,.,TGTGCCATCAGTACACGACTAGCGGGGGGCACCACAGATACGCAGTATTTT,CAISTRLAGGTTDTQYF
TRBJ2-5,14,TRBD1,TRBV18,.,TGTGCCAGCTCACTACAGGGGATCCAAGAGACCCAGTACTTC,CASSLQGIQETQYF
TRBJ2-4,15,.,TRBV4-3,few,TGCGCCAGCAGCCAAGACTCCCTAGGGGGGACCATTCAGTACTTC,CASSQDSLGGTIQYF
TRBJ2-1,12,.,TRBV7-9,few,TGTGCCAGCAGCCCCTCGGTCAATGAGCAGTTCTTC,CASSPSVNEQFF
TRBJ1-2,15,.,TRBV30,.,TGTGCCTGGAGTGCCCTATCCGGAACAACTTATGGCTACACCTTC,CAWSALSGTTYGYTF
TRBJ1-3,14,.,TRBV24-1,.,TGTGCCACCAGTACGGGGGCGAATGGAAACACCATATATTTT,CATSTGANGNTIYF
TRBJ2-3,12,.,TRBV13,.,TGTGCCAGCAGCCTAACCTATGATACGCAGTATTTT,CASSLTYDTQYF
TRBJ1-1,14,.,TRBV7-2,few,TGTGCCAGCAGCTTAGTTCGGGGGGCCGGTGAAGCTTTCTTT,CASSLVRGAGEAFF
TRBJ2-7,11,.,TRBV24-1,.,TGTGCCACCGCGCGGGGCCACGAGCAGTACTTC,CATARGHEQYF
TRBJ1-1,12,TRBD1,TRBV7-9,few,TGTGCCGGACGACAGGGGAACGGTGAAGCTTTCTTT,CAGRQGNGEAFF
TRBJ1-1,11,.,TRBV10-3,.,TGTGCCACATTCGGGAACACTGAAGCTTTCTTT,CATFGNTEAFF
TRBJ2-5,11,.,TRBV20-1,.,TGCAGTGCCACTGAACAAGAGACCCAGTACTTC,CSATEQETQYF
TRBJ1-5,15,.,TRBV9,.,TGTGCCAGCGGAAGGAGTCTCGAGAGCAATCAGCCCCAGCATTTT,CASGRSLESNQPQHF